This TCR beta chain was sequenced for a study of shared clonotypes between healthy human individuals. V was clipped by 5 bases and J by 5 bases, with 13 bases between them. The CDR3 is made up of 14 amino acids. Germline CDR1 is SGHTA and CDR2 is FQGNSA. Repertoires were generated with immunoSEQ multiplex PCR, while TCRdb's copy carries only in-frame clones and drops some. The table includes about 550,000 clones, just under 97% detected once. Only CD45RO-negative cells positively selected for CCR7 counted as naive CD8 cells, so terminally differentiated effector memory CD45RA+ cells were excluded. The chain carries TRBV7-2 and TRBJ1-5; D unclear. The TCR sequence derives from a woman aged 25 to 39 in good health. Sequencing was performed on naive CD8+ T cells sorted from blood. The DNA for the CDR3 is TGTGCCAGCAGCACCCGGGGAGGGTATCAGCCCCAGCATTTT. Protein sequence: CASSTRGGYQPQHF. The full variable domain, with the rest looked up from reference TRBV7-2 and TRBJ1-5, is GAGVSQSPSNKVTEKGKDVELRCDPISGHTALYWYRQSLGQGLEFLIYFQGNSAPDKSGLPSDRFSAERTGGSVSTLTIQRTQQEDSAVYLCASSTRGGYQPQHFGDGTRLSIL.